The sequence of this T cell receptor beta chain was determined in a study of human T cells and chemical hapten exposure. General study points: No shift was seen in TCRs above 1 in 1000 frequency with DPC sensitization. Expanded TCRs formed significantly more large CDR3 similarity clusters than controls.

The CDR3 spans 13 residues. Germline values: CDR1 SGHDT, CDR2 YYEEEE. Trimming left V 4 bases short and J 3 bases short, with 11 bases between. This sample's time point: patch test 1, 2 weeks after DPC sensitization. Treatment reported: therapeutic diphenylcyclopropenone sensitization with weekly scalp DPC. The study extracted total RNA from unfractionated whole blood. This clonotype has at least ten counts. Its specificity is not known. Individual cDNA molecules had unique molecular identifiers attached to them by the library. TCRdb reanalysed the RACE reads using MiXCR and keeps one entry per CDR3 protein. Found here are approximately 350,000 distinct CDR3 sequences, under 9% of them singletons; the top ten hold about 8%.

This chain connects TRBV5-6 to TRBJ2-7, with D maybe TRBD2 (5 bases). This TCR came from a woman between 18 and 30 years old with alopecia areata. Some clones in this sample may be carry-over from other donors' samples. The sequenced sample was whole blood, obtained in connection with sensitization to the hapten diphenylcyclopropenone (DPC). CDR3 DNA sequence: TGTGCCAGCAGCGGAGAGGGAAACTACGAGCAGTACTTC. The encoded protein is CASSGEGNYEQYF.